The 26 T cell receptor beta chains reported below all come from one sample, sequenced in a study of blood T cell repertoires in COVID-19. Clones were read by immunoSEQ multiplex PCR, and TCRdb kept only the in-frame ones, dropping some. The sample holds a few hundred thousand clones, about 90% seen once. Sequencing was done on a sample of PBMCs or T cells enriched from blood (not recorded which). Receptors originate from a woman aged 25 to 45 who had recovered from COVID-19.

This chain uses TRBV10-3 with TRBJ1-1, with 8 bases that match TRBD1. The CDR3 runs 14 residues. CDR1 is ENHRY, CDR2 SYGVKD, per germline. The ends lost 6 bases at V and 1 base at J; junction bases unmatched: 4. For the CDR3, the DNA is TGTGCCATCAGGACCGGGACAGGGAACACTGAAGCTTTCTTT. Residues: CAIRTGTGNTEAFF.

CDR3 nucleotide sequence: TGTGCCAGCAGCTCCAGCTCCTATAATTCACCCCTCCACTTT. Its translation is CASSSSSYNSPLHF. The chain combines TRBV11-1 with TRBJ1-6; no firm D call. The CDR3 is 14 residues long. CDR1 and CDR2 from the germline V gene are SGHAT and FQDESV (reference sequence). Trimming pared 4 bases from V and 0 bases from J, leaving 4 bases between.

The genes are TRBV12-3 or TRBV12-4 and TRBJ1-3, with D uncertain. This CDR3 has 13 amino acids. Trimming cost V 3 bases and J 5 bases, with 8 bases left between them. This CDR3 is CASSFSPRNTIYF. In nucleotides, the CDR3 is TGTGCCAGCAGTTTTAGTCCGCGAAACACCATATATTTT.

The chain links TRBV30 to TRBJ2-7; 10 bases are a match to TRBD1. Per germline, CDR1 GTSNPN and CDR2 SVGIG (reference sequence). The CDR3 has 15 amino acids. J gave up 2 bases and V 2 bases, and 6 bases lay outside the gene matches. CDR3 nucleotides: TGTGCCTGGAGTCCAAGACAGGGGGCCCCCTACGAGCAGTACTTC. It codes for CAWSPRQGAPYEQYF. The entire variable domain, with the rest obtained from reference TRBV30 and TRBJ2-7, is as follows: SQTIHQWPATLVQPVGSPLSLECTVEGTSNPNLYWYRQAAGRGLQLLFYSVGIGQISSEVPQNLSASRPQDRQFILSSKKLLLSDSGFYLCAWSPRQGAPYEQYFGPGTRLTVT.

The gene calls are TRBV5-4 and TRBJ1-2; D unclear. The CDR3 length is 15 residues. Trimming left V 0 bases short and J 1 base short, with 10 bases between. Germline V CDR1 and CDR2: SGHNT, YYREEE (reference sequence). CDR3 nucleotides: TGTGCCAGCAGCTTGGGGCAGAACCTTAACTATGGCTACACCTTC. Protein: CASSLGQNLNYGYTF.

V and J are TRBV5-1 and TRBJ2-7, with TRBD1 identical over 7 bases. V shed 0 bases, J shed 5 bases, and the junction held 5 bases outside the gene matches. The CDR3 is 14 residues long. Germline V lookup: CDR1 SGHRS, CDR2 YFSETQ. CDR3 coding DNA: TGCGCCAGCAGCTTGGAAGGGGGCTCAGACGAGCAGTACTTC. Amino acid sequence: CASSLEGGSDEQYF.

The genes are TRBV21-1 and TRBJ1-1. TRBV21-1 has pseudogene status. CDR3 size: 14 residues. The DNA for the CDR3 is TGTGCCAGCACCCACCACGGGGAGGGCACTGAAGCTTTCTTT. Protein: CASTHHGEGTEAFF.

The gene calls are TRBV20-1 and TRBJ2-1; TRBD2 matches at 9 bases. With V trimmed by 3 bases and J by 0 bases, 3 bases remained unmatched. Germline CDR1 and CDR2: DFQATT and SNEGSKA (reference sequence). The CDR3 extends over 15 amino acids. The CDR3 DNA follows: TGCAGTGCTAGTGATAGCGGGGGCTCCTACAATGAGCAGTTCTTC. This gives the protein CSASDSGGSYNEQFF.

The rearrangement joins TRBV5-1 to TRBJ2-3; TRBD2 matches at 8 bases. This CDR3 comprises 14 residues. Germline V gene data show CDR1 as SGHRS and CDR2 as YFSETQ. The V segment lost 3 bases and the J segment 1 base; nucleotides outside the gene matches: 1. CDR3 sequence (DNA): TGCGCCAGCAGCTCCGGGGGGGGCACAGATACGCAGTATTTT. Translation: CASSSGGGTDTQYF.

This chain links TRBV11-1 with TRBJ2-5; TRBD1 agrees at 10 bases. Trimming at V came to 5 bases and at J to 3 bases, leaving 9 bases not matched to a gene. CDR3 length: 16 amino acids. From germline, CDR1 is SGHAT and CDR2 FQDESV (reference sequence). CDR3 DNA sequence: TGTGCCAGCAGCCCGCGGGGACAGGGGCACAAAGAGACCCAGTACTTC. Translation gives CASSPRGQGHKETQYF.

This clone has only one observation. This chain links TRBV11-2 with TRBJ1-5; D uncertain. The germline gives CDR1 SGHAT, CDR2 FQNNGV. The CDR3 spans 13 residues. Trimming stripped 2 bases from V and 7 bases from J, with 9 bases between. The DNA for the CDR3 is TGTGCCAGCAGCTTATCAAGGGAGCAGCCCCAGCATTTT. Translating gives CASSLSREQPQHF.

This chain connects TRBV16 to TRBJ2-5; D is ambiguous. Trimming cost V 2 bases and J 1 base, with 5 bases left between them. The germline V gene encodes CDR1 KGHSY and CDR2 FQNENV. The CDR3 consists of 13 residues. The CDR3 here is CASSQEIQETQYF. The CDR3 bases are TGTGCCAGCAGCCAAGAGATCCAAGAGACCCAGTACTTC.

V usage is TRBV27 and J usage is TRBJ2-2, with D perhaps matching TRBD1 (5 bases). The CDR3 is 15 amino acids. Germline V gives CDR1 MNHEY, CDR2 SMNVEV (reference sequence). The ends were cut back, 5 bases at V and 0 bases at J, with 10 bases in the middle. CDR3 in amino acids: CASSGRTTNTGELFF. CDR3 coding DNA: TGTGCCAGCAGTGGGCGGACAACGAACACCGGGGAGCTGTTTTTT.

A remark on this clone: A read error may account for a junction end that differs from germline. The J gene is TRBJ1-2, the V gene TRBV2, with 7 bases lining up with TRBD1. Germline CDR1 is SNHLY and CDR2 is FYNNEI. The CDR3 has 11 amino acids. The CDR3 sequence is CASSELRGDLF. CDR3 coding DNA: TGTGCCAGCAGTGAACTCAGGGGGGATCTTTTC.

The rearrangement joins TRBV12-3 or TRBV12-4 to TRBJ2-7; tentatively, D is TRBD2 (6 bases). V was trimmed by 5 bases and J by 10 bases, leaving 12 bases between them. The CDR3 extends over 11 amino acids. CDR3 nucleotides: TGTGCCAGCAGTATTGCGGGGTTCCAGTACTTC. Translated: CASSIAGFQYF.

The CDR3 nucleotides read TGCGCCAGCAGCTCACGGGGGACCGCGGGAGATACGCAGTATTTT. It codes for CASSSRGTAGDTQYF. This chain joins TRBV5-1 and TRBJ2-3; weak D call: TRBD2 (6 bases). The CDR3 is 15 amino acids. From germline, CDR1 is SGHRS and CDR2 YFSETQ. V shed 3 bases and J shed 5 bases, with 16 bases lying between them.

A single count supports this clone. The chain couples TRBV7-9 to TRBJ2-2, with D maybe TRBD1 (5 bases). The germline gives CDR1 SEHNR, CDR2 FQNEAQ (reference sequence). There are 12 residues in the CDR3. The ends were cut back, 5 bases at V and 7 bases at J, with 8 bases in the middle. The CDR3 DNA is TGTGCCAGCAGCCCAGGGCACGGGGAGCTGTTTTTT. Its translation: CASSPGHGELFF.

The chain joins TRBV3-1 (or the pseudogene TRBV3-2) to TRBJ1-5, with 7 nucleotides matching TRBD1. V gave up 3 bases and J gave up 0 bases; unmatched junction bases: 5. In germline, CDR1 is LGHDT, CDR2 YNNKEL (reference sequence). The CDR3 has 16 residues. CDR3 amino acids: CASSQSTGYSNQPQHF. The CDR3 nucleotides are TGTGCCAGCAGCCAGTCGACAGGGTATAGCAATCAGCCCCAGCATTTT.

V and J are TRBV7-9 and TRBJ1-1; tentatively, D is TRBD1 (6 bases). The germline V and J ends were trimmed by 4 bases and 6 bases, with 24 bases remaining between them. This CDR3 is built from 17 residues. Germline-derived CDR1 and CDR2 are SEHNR and FQNEAQ (reference sequence). As DNA, the CDR3 is TGTGCCAGCAGCTCACCTTTTTGGACAGAGCCATGGGCTGAAGCTTTCTTT. Amino acid sequence: CASSSPFWTEPWAEAFF.

The V call is TRBV3-1 (or the pseudogene TRBV3-2), the J call TRBJ2-1; TRBD1 agrees at 7 bases. This CDR3 is built from 14 residues. Per germline, CDR1 LGHDT and CDR2 YNNKEL (reference sequence). The J segment lost 4 bases and the V segment lost 2 bases, leaving 2 bases of the junction unmatched. This chain's CDR3 is CASSQTGVYNEQFF. CDR3 in DNA: TGTGCCAGCAGCCAAACAGGGGTTTACAATGAGCAGTTCTTC.

This chain uses TRBV3-1 (or the pseudogene TRBV3-2) with TRBJ2-2; tentatively, D is TRBD1 (7 bases). CDR1 is LGHDT and CDR2 is YNNKEL in the germline V gene (reference sequence). The CDR3 is 15 amino acids. The V end lost 4 bases, the J end lost 4 bases, and 13 bases lay between the germline ends. CDR3 nucleotides: TGTGCCAGCAGCCTTGGGCAGGGGGGCACCGGGGAGCTGTTTTTT. Amino acids: CASSLGQGGTGELFF.

V and J are TRBV3-1 (or the pseudogene TRBV3-2) and TRBJ1-3; TRBD1 matches 10 bases. V was pared by 4 bases and J by 0 bases, with 3 bases of the junction left unmatched. This CDR3 contains 16 residues. Germline V gene sequence: CDR1 LGHDT, CDR2 YNNKEL (reference sequence). CDR3 sequence: CASSLRTGGSGNTIYF. As DNA, the CDR3 is TGTGCCAGCAGCCTCCGGACAGGGGGCTCTGGAAACACCATATATTTT.

V and J are TRBV5-4 and TRBJ2-1; 10 bases match TRBD2. The CDR3 runs 15 residues. Germline CDR1 reads SGHNT; CDR2 reads YYREEE (reference sequence). V trimming: 3 bases; J trimming: 6 bases; junction bases outside the gene matches: 6. The CDR3 region has the DNA TGTGCCAGCAGCTACCAGCGGGGGGGCCGCAATGAGCAGTTCTTC. This codes for CASSYQRGGRNEQFF.

V gene TRBV6-2 or TRBV6-3 combines with J gene TRBJ2-7, with D perhaps matching TRBD1 (5 bases). In germline, CDR1 is MNHEY, CDR2 SVGEGT. V was pared by 0 bases and J by 2 bases, with 14 bases between. This CDR3 comprises 16 residues. The CDR3 is CASSYSGAKTTYEQYF. Here the CDR3 DNA reads TGTGCCAGCAGTTACTCTGGGGCCAAGACGACCTACGAGCAGTACTTC.

The genes are TRBV20-1 and TRBJ1-3, with no clear D. Germline V gene data show CDR1 as DFQATT and CDR2 as SNEGSKA (reference sequence). V was cut by 3 bases and J by 4 bases, with 16 bases left in between. The CDR3 runs 15 residues. CDR3 nucleotides: TGCAGTGCTAGTACGGGGATTCTGGGAGGAAACACCATATATTTT. The encoded protein is CSASTGILGGNTIYF.

The rearrangement links TRBV7-9 to TRBJ1-5; no firm D call. This CDR3 region has 15 residues. The germline V gene has CDR1 SEHNR and CDR2 FQNEAQ (reference sequence). Trimming removed 4 bases from V and 5 bases from J, with 15 bases in between. DNA for the CDR3: TGTGCCAGCAGCTCGGAGGGAGGGATGCATCAGCCCCAGCATTTT. It specifies CASSSEGGMHQPQHF.